The 4 T cell receptor beta chains reported below all come from one sample, sequenced in a study of blood T cell repertoires in COVID-19. Libraries were prepared by immunoSEQ multiplex PCR; TCRdb keeps only in-frame clonotypes and omits some of them. The sample shows over 150,000 clones, over 60% of them seen only once. The sequenced material came from peripheral blood. These receptors originate from a man older than 75 with acute or convalescent COVID-19.

This clone was seen only a few times. V usage is TRBV29-1 and J usage is TRBJ2-2, with D hard to call. Between the trimmed V and J ends, which lost 4 bases and 2 bases, there was a span of 8 bases. Germline assignment: CDR1 SQVTM and CDR2 ANQGSEA. The CDR3 loop spans 13 amino acids. CDR3 residues: CSVGAPNTGELFF. In nucleotides, the CDR3 is TGCAGCGTTGGGGCACCAAACACCGGGGAGCTGTTTTTT.

The V gene is TRBV6-5, the J gene TRBJ1-2; D call uncertain. This CDR3 is 15 amino acids long. Trimming removed 1 base from V and 3 bases from J, with 12 bases in between. Germline assignment: CDR1 MNHEY and CDR2 SVGAGI. The CDR3 nucleotides are TGTGCCAGCAGTTACTGGAGGGCGGGCGACTATGGCTACACCTTC. Amino acid sequence: CASSYWRAGDYGYTF.

The J gene is TRBJ1-3, the V gene TRBV6-1; D ambiguous. The CDR3 is 17 residues long. Trimming pared 1 base from V and 0 bases from J, leaving 13 bases between. CDR1 and CDR2 (germline): MNHNS, SASEGT. CDR3 DNA sequence: TGTGCCAGCAGTGAAGTCATAGGCGGCAGCTCTGGAAACACCATATATTTT. Its protein product is CASSEVIGGSSGNTIYF.

The chain links TRBV2 to TRBJ1-5, with TRBD1 identical over 9 bases. CDR1 SNHLY and CDR2 FYNNEI come from the germline V gene. This CDR3 region has 15 residues. V gave up 6 bases and J gave up 4 bases; unmatched junction bases: 7. CDR3 loop: CASRSDRGGNQPQHF. Written as DNA, the CDR3 is TGTGCCAGCAGAAGCGACAGGGGGGGAAATCAGCCCCAGCATTTT.